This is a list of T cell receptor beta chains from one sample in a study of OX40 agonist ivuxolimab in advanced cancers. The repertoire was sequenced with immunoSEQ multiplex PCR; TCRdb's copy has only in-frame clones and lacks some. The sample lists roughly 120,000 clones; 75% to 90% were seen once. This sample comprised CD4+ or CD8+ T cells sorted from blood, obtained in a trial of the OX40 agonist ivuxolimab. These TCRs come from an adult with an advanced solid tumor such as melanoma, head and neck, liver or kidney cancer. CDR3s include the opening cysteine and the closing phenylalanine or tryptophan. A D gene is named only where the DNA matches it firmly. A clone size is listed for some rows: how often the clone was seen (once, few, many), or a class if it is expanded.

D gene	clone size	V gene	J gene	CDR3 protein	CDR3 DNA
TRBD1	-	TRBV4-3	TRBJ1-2	CASSQARGQGGGYTF	TGCGCCAGCAGCCAAGCAAGGGGGCAGGGTGGTGGCTACACCTTC
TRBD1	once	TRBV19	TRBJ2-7	CASSGPGQGAFGEQYF	TGTGCCAGTAGTGGGCCGGGACAGGGGGCCTTTGGCGAGCAGTACTTC
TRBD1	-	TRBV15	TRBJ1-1	CATSRETDRNEAFF	TGTGCCACCAGCAGAGAAACGGACAGGAATGAAGCTTTCTTT
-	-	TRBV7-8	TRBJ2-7	CASSLDYEQYF	TGTGCCAGCAGCCTAGATTACGAGCAGTACTTC
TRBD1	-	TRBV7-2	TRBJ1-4	CASSLGQGAGEKLFF	TGTGCCAGCAGCTTGGGTCAGGGGGCGGGTGAAAAACTGTTTTTT
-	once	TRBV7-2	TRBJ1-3	CASSPFAQGSGNTIYF	TGTGCCAGCAGCCCATTTGCTCAGGGTAGTGGAAACACCATATATTTT
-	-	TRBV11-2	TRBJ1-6	CASSYSSGGASYNSPLHF	TGTGCCAGCAGCTACTCCTCGGGGGGGGCCTCCTATAATTCACCCCTCCACTTT
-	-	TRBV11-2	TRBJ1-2	CASSLGNRQGQGGYTF	TGTGCCAGCAGCTTGGGTAATCGGCAGGGTCAGGGTGGCTACACCTTC
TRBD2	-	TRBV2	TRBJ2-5	CASSAVAGGETQYF	TGTGCCAGCAGTGCCGTAGCGGGGGGGGAGACCCAGTACTTC
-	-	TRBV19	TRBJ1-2	CASSLSGGRTISGYTF	TGTGCCAGTAGTTTATCCGGGGGCCGGACTATATCGGGCTACACCTTC
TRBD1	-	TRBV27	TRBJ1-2	CASSSWTGSYGYTF	TGTGCCAGCAGTTCTTGGACAGGGTCCTATGGCTACACCTTC
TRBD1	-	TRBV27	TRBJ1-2	CASSFQGARGYTF	TGTGCCAGCAGTTTCCAGGGGGCGCGCGGCTACACCTTC
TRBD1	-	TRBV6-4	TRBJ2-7	CASSAGTGSSYEQYF	TGTGCCAGCAGTGCGGGGACAGGTTCCTCCTACGAGCAGTACTTC